The clone carrying this T cell receptor (beta chain) has just a few counts. Its antigen is unidentified. These data belong to a study of T cells after yellow fever vaccination. Points from the study as a whole: The appearance of a small share of clonotypes in both CD4 and CD8 compartments was observed.

Trimming took 6 bases from V and 6 from J, leaving 5 bases between them. The CDR3 sequence is 10 residues long. The germline V gene has CDR1 SNHLY and CDR2 FYNNEI. They built TCR cDNA with 5'RACE template switching, a step that put in a universal primer site and UMIs. TCRdb re-derived calls from the 5' RACE reads in MiXCR, one entry per CDR3 protein. The sample carries some 420,000 distinct CDR3 sequences, around 20% recorded once. This receptor was obtained from a man aged 18 to 35 who received the YFV17D yellow fever vaccine. The input for sequencing was PBMCs, taken before the yellow fever booster vaccination. The chain links TRBV2 to TRBJ1-2; no clear D gene. The CDR3 region is CASRTDGYTF. The CDR3 nucleotides are TGTGCCAGCAGAACAGATGGCTACACCTTC.